The rows below give T cell receptor beta chains drawn from one sample of a study of Graves' ophthalmopathy and Graves' hyperthyroidism. Using its own MiXCR run on the multiplex PCR reads, TCRdb lists one record per CDR3 protein. Of 900,000 to 1,200,000 distinct CDR3 sequences in the sample, about 36% were seen once. The sample comprised peripheral blood or thyroid tissue (not recorded which). The receptors shown here come from an adult man with Graves' hyperthyroidism. The CDR3 runs from the conserved cysteine through the conserved F or W. The D gene is left open where the match is weak. Some rows mark clone size as missing; the rest say once, few, many or name a class of expanded clone.

J gene: TRBJ1-5; D gene: .; V gene: TRBV29-1; clone size: many; CDR3 protein: CSVGLGSSGQPQHF; CDR3 DNA: TGCAGCGTTGGTTTGGGCAGTAGCGGTCAGCCCCAGCATTTT
J gene: TRBJ1-6; D gene: .; V gene: TRBV5-1; clone size: many; CDR3 protein: CASSLEGVPGGSPLHF; CDR3 DNA: TGCGCCAGCAGCTTGGAGGGGGTTCCAGGAGGATCACCCCTCCACTTT
J gene: TRBJ2-7; D gene: .; V gene: TRBV7-9; clone size: .; CDR3 protein: CASSPQGSQQNF; CDR3 DNA: TGTGCCAGCAGCCCACAGGGAAGTCAGCAGAACTTC
J gene: TRBJ2-7; D gene: .; V gene: TRBV4-1; clone size: few; CDR3 protein: CASSSRAERSYEQYF; CDR3 DNA: TGCGCCAGCAGCAGCCGGGCCGAAAGATCCTACGAGCAGTACTTC
J gene: TRBJ2-5; D gene: TRBD1; V gene: TRBV5-6; clone size: many; CDR3 protein: CASSSRDRGRETQYF; CDR3 DNA: TGTGCCAGCAGCTCGCGGGACAGGGGGCGAGAGACCCAGTACTTC
J gene: TRBJ2-2; D gene: .; V gene: TRBV5-1; clone size: .; CDR3 protein: CASSPNYRELFF; CDR3 DNA: TGCGCCAGCAGCCCCAACTACAGGGAGCTGTTTTTT
J gene: TRBJ1-2; D gene: .; V gene: TRBV7-2; clone size: many; CDR3 protein: CASSLGTRTFYGYTF; CDR3 DNA: TGTGCCAGCAGCTTAGGGACACGGACCTTCTATGGCTACACCTTC
J gene: TRBJ1-3; D gene: .; V gene: TRBV14; clone size: many; CDR3 protein: CASSQDWTDSGNTIYF; CDR3 DNA: TGTGCCAGCAGCCAAGACTGGACCGACTCTGGAAACACCATATATTTT
J gene: TRBJ2-5; D gene: TRBD2; V gene: TRBV7-8; clone size: .; CDR3 protein: CASSLVPGGNQPQYF; CDR3 DNA: TGTGCCAGCAGCTTAGTCCCGGGAGGGAATCAGCCCCAGTACTTC
J gene: TRBJ1-1; D gene: .; V gene: TRBV2; clone size: .; CDR3 protein: CASDTREGQNTEAFF; CDR3 DNA: TGTGCCAGCGATACCAGAGAGGGGCAGAACACTGAAGCTTTCTTT
J gene: TRBJ2-2; D gene: .; V gene: TRBV20-1; clone size: .; CDR3 protein: CSGWQGANTGELFF; CDR3 DNA: TGCAGCGGGTGGCAGGGCGCGAACACCGGGGAGCTGTTTTTT
J gene: TRBJ2-2; D gene: .; V gene: TRBV20-1; clone size: .; CDR3 protein: CSAQALRGTGELFF; CDR3 DNA: TGCAGTGCTCAAGCTCTGAGGGGCACCGGGGAGCTGTTTTTT
J gene: TRBJ1-2; D gene: .; V gene: TRBV6-2/TRBV6-3; clone size: few; CDR3 protein: CASSSPRQDRIWGYGYTF; CDR3 DNA: TGTGCCAGCAGTTCTCCCCGACAGGATCGTATTTGGGGCTATGGCTACACCTTC
J gene: TRBJ2-6; D gene: .; V gene: TRBV6-2/TRBV6-3; clone size: many; CDR3 protein: CASSRWGSGANVLTF; CDR3 DNA: TGTGCCAGCAGCCGCTGGGGCTCTGGGGCCAACGTCCTGACTTTC
J gene: TRBJ2-7; D gene: .; V gene: TRBV5-6; clone size: few; CDR3 protein: CASSLVFSVGEQYF; CDR3 DNA: TGTGCCAGCAGCTTGGTGTTTTCAGTGGGCGAGCAGTACTTC
J gene: TRBJ2-7; D gene: .; V gene: TRBV7-9; clone size: .; CDR3 protein: CASSLLPSPEQYF; CDR3 DNA: TGTGCCAGCAGCTTACTCCCGAGTCCCGAGCAGTACTTC
J gene: TRBJ2-5; D gene: TRBD2; V gene: TRBV29-1; clone size: many; CDR3 protein: CSVLGWRGGKETQYF; CDR3 DNA: TGCAGCGTTTTGGGCTGGCGGGGGGGGAAAGAGACCCAGTACTTC
J gene: TRBJ2-7; D gene: .; V gene: TRBV29-1; clone size: .; CDR3 protein: CSFYPDSGTRYEQYF; CDR3 DNA: TGCAGCTTCTACCCAGACTCAGGTACACGTTACGAGCAGTACTTC
J gene: TRBJ2-7; D gene: .; V gene: TRBV2; clone size: many; CDR3 protein: CASRLTGYEQYF; CDR3 DNA: TGTGCCAGCAGACTCACAGGGTACGAGCAGTACTTC
J gene: TRBJ1-1; D gene: .; V gene: TRBV12-3/TRBV12-4; clone size: few; CDR3 protein: CASSVSGTNTEAFF; CDR3 DNA: TGTGCCAGCAGTGTATCCGGGACGAACACTGAAGCTTTCTTT
J gene: TRBJ1-2; D gene: TRBD1; V gene: TRBV28; clone size: .; CDR3 protein: CASSLRRTGLVGYTF; CDR3 DNA: TGTGCCAGCAGTTTACGCCGGACAGGGTTGGTTGGCTACACCTTC
J gene: TRBJ1-2; D gene: TRBD1; V gene: TRBV7-2; clone size: many; CDR3 protein: CASSRGQVYGYTF; CDR3 DNA: TGTGCCAGCAGCCGCGGACAGGTCTATGGCTACACCTTC
J gene: TRBJ2-5; D gene: TRBD2; V gene: TRBV2; clone size: once; CDR3 protein: CASSATSIQETQYF; CDR3 DNA: TGTGCCAGCAGTGCGACTAGCATACAAGAGACCCAGTACTTC
J gene: TRBJ2-2; D gene: .; V gene: TRBV5-6; clone size: .; CDR3 protein: CASSYRVSTGELFF; CDR3 DNA: TGTGCCAGCAGCTACAGGGTTAGCACCGGGGAGCTGTTTTTT
J gene: TRBJ1-5; D gene: .; V gene: TRBV6-2/TRBV6-3; clone size: many; CDR3 protein: CASNSGSQPQHF; CDR3 DNA: TGTGCCAGCAATTCGGGAAGTCAGCCCCAGCATTTT
J gene: TRBJ2-5; D gene: TRBD2; V gene: TRBV19; clone size: many; CDR3 protein: CASSFTSVGETQYF; CDR3 DNA: TGTGCCAGTAGTTTTACTAGCGTAGGTGAGACCCAGTACTTC
J gene: TRBJ1-5; D gene: .; V gene: TRBV3-1; clone size: .; CDR3 protein: CASSRIPGNQPQHF; CDR3 DNA: TGTGCCAGCAGCCGTATCCCGGGAAATCAGCCCCAGCATTTT
J gene: TRBJ2-4; D gene: .; V gene: TRBV10-2; clone size: .; CDR3 protein: CASSEGPRNIQYF; CDR3 DNA: TGCGCCAGCAGTGAGGGCCCGCGAAACATTCAGTACTTC
J gene: TRBJ2-2; D gene: .; V gene: TRBV5-4; clone size: .; CDR3 protein: CASSLVGVTRELFF; CDR3 DNA: TGTGCCAGCAGCTTGGTCGGGGTTACCAGGGAGCTGTTTTTT
J gene: TRBJ2-3; D gene: .; V gene: TRBV9; clone size: .; CDR3 protein: CASSVAQGPGDTQYF; CDR3 DNA: TGTGCCAGCAGCGTAGCACAGGGACCAGGGGATACGCAGTATTTT
J gene: TRBJ2-5; D gene: .; V gene: TRBV5-1; clone size: once; CDR3 protein: CTSMTSANRRKIETQYF; CDR3 DNA: TGCACCAGCATGACATCTGCCAACAGACGAAAGATAGAGACCCAGTACTTC
J gene: TRBJ1-2; D gene: .; V gene: TRBV10-3; clone size: once; CDR3 protein: CVTGDRLNTEAFFGYGYTF; CDR3 DNA: .
J gene: TRBJ2-7; D gene: .; V gene: TRBV7-9; clone size: .; CDR3 protein: CASSLDVKNYEQYF; CDR3 DNA: TGTGCCAGCAGCTTAGATGTAAAGAACTACGAGCAGTACTTC
J gene: TRBJ1-2; D gene: .; V gene: TRBV29-1; clone size: many; CDR3 protein: CSGSREDGYTF; CDR3 DNA: TGCAGCGGTTCCAGGGAGGATGGCTACACCTTC